This T cell receptor beta chain was recovered during a study of graft-versus-host responses after intestinal transplantation. CDR1 is SNHLY and CDR2 is FYNNEI in the germline V gene. The CDR3 extends over 14 amino acids. V was pared by 3 bases and J by 2 bases, with 4 bases of the junction left unmatched. In regard to this clone: Its antigen is unidentified.

Data came from immunoSEQ multiplex PCR; TCRdb stores just in-frame clones and leaves some out. The sample has about 110,000 clones, around nine tenths seen once; the top ten hold 0.23%. This sample comprised unstimulated CD4+ T cells sorted from spleen or lymph node cells, obtained before transplant. This receptor was obtained from a human donor who was the organ donor for an intestinal transplant. The rearrangement joins TRBV2 to TRBJ2-7, with 7 nucleotides matching TRBD2. CDR3 amino acids: CASSEREGPYEQYF. The CDR3 nucleotides are TGTGCCAGCAGTGAGAGGGAGGGCCCCTACGAGCAGTACTTC.